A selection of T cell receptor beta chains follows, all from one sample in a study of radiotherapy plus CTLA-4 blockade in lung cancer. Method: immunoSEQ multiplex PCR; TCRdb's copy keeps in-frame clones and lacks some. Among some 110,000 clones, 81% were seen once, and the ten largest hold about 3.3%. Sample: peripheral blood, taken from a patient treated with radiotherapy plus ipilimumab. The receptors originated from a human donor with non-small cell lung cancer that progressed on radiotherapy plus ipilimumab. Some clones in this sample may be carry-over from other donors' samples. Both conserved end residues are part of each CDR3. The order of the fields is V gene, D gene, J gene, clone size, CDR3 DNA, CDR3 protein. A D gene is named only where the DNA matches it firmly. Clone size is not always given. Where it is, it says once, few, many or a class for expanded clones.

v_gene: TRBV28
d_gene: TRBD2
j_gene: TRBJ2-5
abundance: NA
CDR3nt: TGTGCCAGCAGTTTTAGCAGGCGGGGGGGCGTCGTAGGGGAGACCCAGTACTTC
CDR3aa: CASSFSRRGGVVGETQYF

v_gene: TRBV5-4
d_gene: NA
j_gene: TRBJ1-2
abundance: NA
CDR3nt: TGTGCCAGCAGAATAATGGGGAGTTGGGTTGGCTACACCTTC
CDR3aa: CASRIMGSWVGYTF

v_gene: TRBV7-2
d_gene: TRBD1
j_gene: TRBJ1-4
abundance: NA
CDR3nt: TGTGCCAGCAGCAGGACAGGGGCGGGAAAACTGTTTTTT
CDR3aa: CASSRTGAGKLFF

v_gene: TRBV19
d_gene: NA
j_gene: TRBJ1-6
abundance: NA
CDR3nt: TGTGCCAGTAGAGGGAGCTCCTATAATTCACCCCTCCACTTT
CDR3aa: CASRGSSYNSPLHF

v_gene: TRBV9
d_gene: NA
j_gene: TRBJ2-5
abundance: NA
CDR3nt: TGTGCCAGCAGCGTAGGCAGGCAAGAGACCCAGTACTTC
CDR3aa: CASSVGRQETQYF

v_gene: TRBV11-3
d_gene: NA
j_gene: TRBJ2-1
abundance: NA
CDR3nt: TGTGCCAGCAGCCGGGGACGGTCGAGCAATGAGCAGTTCTTC
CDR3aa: CASSRGRSSNEQFF

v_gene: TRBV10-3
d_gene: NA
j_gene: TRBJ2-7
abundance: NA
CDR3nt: TGTGCCATCACCCGGGACTCGTCCCACGAGCAGTACTTC
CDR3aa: CAITRDSSHEQYF

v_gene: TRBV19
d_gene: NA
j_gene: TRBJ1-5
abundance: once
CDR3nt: TGTGCCAGTAGTATCAGAGACAGCAATCAGCCCCAGCATTTT
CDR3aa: CASSIRDSNQPQHF

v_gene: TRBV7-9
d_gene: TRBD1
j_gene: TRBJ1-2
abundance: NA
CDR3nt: TGTGCCAGCAGCTTAGGGGCAGGGGGATTGTCTGGTGGCTACACCTTC
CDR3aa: CASSLGAGGLSGGYTF

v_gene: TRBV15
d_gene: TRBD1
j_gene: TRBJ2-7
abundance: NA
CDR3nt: TGTGCCACCAGCAGAGATGGCGGGACAGGGGCCTACGAGCAGTACTTC
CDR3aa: CATSRDGGTGAYEQYF

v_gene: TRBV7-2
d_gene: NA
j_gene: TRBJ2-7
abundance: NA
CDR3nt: TGTGCCAGCAGCTTATTGCCAGGGACCTACGAGCAGTACTTC
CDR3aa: CASSLLPGTYEQYF

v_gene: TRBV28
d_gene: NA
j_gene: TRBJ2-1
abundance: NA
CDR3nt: TGTGCCAGCAGTTTAGTAGCGTACGACCTCAATGAGCAGTTCTTC
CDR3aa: CASSLVAYDLNEQFF

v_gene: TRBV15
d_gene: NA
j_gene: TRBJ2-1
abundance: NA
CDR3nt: TGTGCCACCAGCAGAGATTGGTTAGCAGTTGAGCAGTTCTTC
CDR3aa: CATSRDWLAVEQFF

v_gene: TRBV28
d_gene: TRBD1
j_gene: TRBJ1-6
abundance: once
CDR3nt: TGTGCCAGCATCCGGACAGGGTGGGGGAAATCACCCCTCCACTTT
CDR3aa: CASIRTGWGKSPLHF

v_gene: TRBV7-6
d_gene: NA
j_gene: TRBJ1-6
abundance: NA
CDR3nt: TGTGCCAGCAGCTCGGGACAATATAATTCACCCCTCCACTTT
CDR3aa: CASSSGQYNSPLHF

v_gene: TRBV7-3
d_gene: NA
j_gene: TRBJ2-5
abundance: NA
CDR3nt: TGTGCCAGCAGCTTAACAGTAGGAGGGTACGAGACCCAGTACTTC
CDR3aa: CASSLTVGGYETQYF

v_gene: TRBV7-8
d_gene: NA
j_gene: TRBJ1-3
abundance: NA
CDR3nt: TGTGCCAGCAGCGCACAGGGTTCGTCTGGAAACACCATATATTTT
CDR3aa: CASSAQGSSGNTIYF

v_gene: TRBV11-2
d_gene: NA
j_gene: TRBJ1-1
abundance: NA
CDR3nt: TGTGCCAGCAGCTTAGTGAGGGGAGCGAGCACTGAAGCTTTCTTT
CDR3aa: CASSLVRGASTEAFF

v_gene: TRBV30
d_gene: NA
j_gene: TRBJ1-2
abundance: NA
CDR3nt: TGTGCCTGGAGTACCGCTGCGGGGGCGAGTGGCTACACCTTC
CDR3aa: CAWSTAAGASGYTF

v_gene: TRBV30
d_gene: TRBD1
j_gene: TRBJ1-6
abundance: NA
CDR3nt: TGTGCCTGGAGTCGTACCGGACAGGGCTATTATAATTCACCCCTCCACTTT
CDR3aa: CAWSRTGQGYYNSPLHF

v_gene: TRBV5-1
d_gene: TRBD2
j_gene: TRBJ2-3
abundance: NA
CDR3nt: TGCGCCAGCAGACCCCGGACTAGCGGGGGGGCCCAAGATACGCAGTATTTT
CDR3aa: CASRPRTSGGAQDTQYF

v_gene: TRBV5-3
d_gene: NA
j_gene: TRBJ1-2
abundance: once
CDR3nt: TGTGCCAGAAGCTTGTTCAGGGGTGTTGGCTACACCTTC
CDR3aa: CARSLFRGVGYTF

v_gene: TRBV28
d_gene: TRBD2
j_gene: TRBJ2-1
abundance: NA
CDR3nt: TGTGCCAGCAGTTTTCCCGGGGGGGACTACAATGAGCAGTTCTTC
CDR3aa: CASSFPGGDYNEQFF

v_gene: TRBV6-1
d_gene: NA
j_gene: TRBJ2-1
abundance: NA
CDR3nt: TGTGCCAGCAGTGAGTACGGGGGCCGGATCTTC
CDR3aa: CASSEYGGRIF

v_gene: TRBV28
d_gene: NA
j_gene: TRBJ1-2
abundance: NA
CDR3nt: TGTGCCAGCAGTTTACCAGGGGATGGCTACACCTTC
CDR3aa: CASSLPGDGYTF

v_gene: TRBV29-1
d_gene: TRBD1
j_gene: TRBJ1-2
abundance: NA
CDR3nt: TGCAGCGCTACCGGACAGGGGGCCTATGGCTACACCTTC
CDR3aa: CSATGQGAYGYTF

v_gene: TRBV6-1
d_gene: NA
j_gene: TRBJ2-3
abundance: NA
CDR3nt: TGTGCCAGCAGTGACGGGGGCCCCACAGATACGCAGTATTTT
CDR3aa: CASSDGGPTDTQYF

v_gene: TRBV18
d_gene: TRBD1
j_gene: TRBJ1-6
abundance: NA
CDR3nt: TGTGCCAGCTCACCACCGAAAGGGACAGGGGCTAATTCACCCCTCCACTTT
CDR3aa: CASSPPKGTGANSPLHF